This record looks at one T cell receptor (beta chain) sequence and its context. Antigen: not known. Viral peptide pools were used in the ViraFEST assay to expand antigen-specific CD4+ T cells, and sequencing came afterward. The authors isolated CD4+ T cells after more than eight days of culture. None of the vaccinated had previously contracted SARS-CoV-2, and their nucleocapsid antibodies tested negative. Both day 3 and day 7 saw half the medium replaced with IL-2 medium. Looked up from germline, CDR1 is SGHAT and CDR2 is FQNNGV. The germline V and J ends were trimmed by 3 bases and 5 bases, with 16 bases remaining between them. The CDR3 is 16 residues long. Method: immunoSEQ multiplex PCR; TCRdb's copy keeps in-frame clones and lacks some. Of tens of thousands of clones listed, roughly four fifths are singletons. This specimen belongs to a study of vaccination effects on CD4 cells after COVID-19. On the study more broadly: The participants, recipients of two vaccine doses, got either BNT162b2 or mRNA-1273. Regarding the study as a whole: Marked clonal contraction was seen in infection- and vaccine-induced clones late after vaccination.

Here the sequenced sample was CD4+ T cells from PBMCs cultured with HCoV-NL63 spike peptides, taken before COVID-19 vaccination. This clonotype was obtained from a human donor who received a COVID-19 vaccine. The chain employs TRBV11-2 and TRBJ2-2; either TRBD1 or TRBD2 may fit D (5 bases each). The CDR3 DNA follows: TGTGCCAGCAGCTTGGTGTTGGGGGTACAGACCGGGGAGCTGTTTTTT. Translated: CASSLVLGVQTGELFF.